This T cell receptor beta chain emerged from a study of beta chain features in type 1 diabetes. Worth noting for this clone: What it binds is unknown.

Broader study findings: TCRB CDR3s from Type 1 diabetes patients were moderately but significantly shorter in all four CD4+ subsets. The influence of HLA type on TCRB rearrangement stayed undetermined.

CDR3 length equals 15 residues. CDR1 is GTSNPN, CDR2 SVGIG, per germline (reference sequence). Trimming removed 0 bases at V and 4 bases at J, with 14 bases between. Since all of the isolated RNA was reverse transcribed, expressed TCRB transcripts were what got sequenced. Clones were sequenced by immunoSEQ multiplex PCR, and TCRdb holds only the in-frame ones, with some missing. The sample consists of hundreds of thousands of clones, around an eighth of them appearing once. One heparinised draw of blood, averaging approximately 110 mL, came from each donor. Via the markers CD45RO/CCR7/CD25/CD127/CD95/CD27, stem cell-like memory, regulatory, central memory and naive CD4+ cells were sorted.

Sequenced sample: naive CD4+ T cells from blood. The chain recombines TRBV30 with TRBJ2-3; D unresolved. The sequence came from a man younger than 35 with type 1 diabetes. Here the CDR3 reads CAWSVGLVGADTQYF. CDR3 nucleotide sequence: TGTGCCTGGAGTGTAGGGCTAGTTGGCGCAGATACGCAGTATTTT. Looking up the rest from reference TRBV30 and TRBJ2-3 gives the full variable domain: SQTIHQWPATLVQPVGSPLSLECTVEGTSNPNLYWYRQAAGRGLQLLFYSVGIGQISSEVPQNLSASRPQDRQFILSSKKLLLSDSGFYLCAWSVGLVGADTQYFGPGTRLTVL.